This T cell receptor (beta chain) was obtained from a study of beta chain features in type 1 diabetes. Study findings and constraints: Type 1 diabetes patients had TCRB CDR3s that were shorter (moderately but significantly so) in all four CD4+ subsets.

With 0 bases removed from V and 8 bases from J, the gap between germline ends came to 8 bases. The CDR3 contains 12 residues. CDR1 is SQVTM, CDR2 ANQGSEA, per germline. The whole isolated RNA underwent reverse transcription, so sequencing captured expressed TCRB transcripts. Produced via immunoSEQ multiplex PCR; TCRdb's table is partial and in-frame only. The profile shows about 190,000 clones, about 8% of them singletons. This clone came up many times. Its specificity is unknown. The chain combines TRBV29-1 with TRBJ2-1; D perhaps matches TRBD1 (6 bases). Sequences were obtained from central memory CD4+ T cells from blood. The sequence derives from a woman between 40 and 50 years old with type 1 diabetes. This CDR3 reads CSVEDNRDEQFF. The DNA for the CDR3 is TGCAGCGTTGAAGATAACAGGGATGAGCAGTTCTTC.